Detailed here is one T cell receptor beta chain. Antigen specificity is unknown. This CDR3 is built from 12 residues. The germline gives CDR1 SEHNR, CDR2 FQNEAQ (reference sequence). These data belong to a study of CXCR3-negative and CXCR3-positive naive CD8 T cells. Study results and limitations: With respect to TRBV-TRBJ usage, naive CXCR3-negative and CXCR3-positive cells were similar; memory differed.

Libraries were UMI-labeled 5' RACE TRB cDNA. TCRdb reprocessed the 5' RACE reads and stores each CDR3 protein as one record, lacking DNA. This sample contains about 48,000 distinct CDR3 sequences. Triplicates of a few hundred thousand cells were sorted from each CD8+ T cell subset. The sequence was collected from a human donor in good health. Some clones in this sample may be carry-over from other donors' samples. The sequenced material came from memory CD8+ T cells from blood. The chain couples TRBV7-9 to TRBJ1-1. This chain's CDR3 is CASSLVIREAFF. Using reference TRBV7-9 and TRBJ1-1 for the parts outside the CDR3, the full variable domain is DTGVSQNPRHKITKRGQNVTFRCDPISEHNRLYWYRQTLGQGPEFLTYFQNEAQLEKSRLLSDRFSAERPKGSFSTLEIQRTEQGDSAMYLCASSLVIREAFFGQGTRLTVV.